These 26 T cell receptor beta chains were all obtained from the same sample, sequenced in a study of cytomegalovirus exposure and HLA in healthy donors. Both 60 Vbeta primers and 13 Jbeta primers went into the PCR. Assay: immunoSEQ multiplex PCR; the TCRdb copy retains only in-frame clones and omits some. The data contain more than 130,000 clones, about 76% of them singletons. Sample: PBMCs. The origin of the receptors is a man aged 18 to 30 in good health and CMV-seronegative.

The CDR3, as DNA: TGTGCCAGCAGCGTACAGGGGTGGAACGAGCAGTACTTC. Translation gives CASSVQGWNEQYF. The chain recombines TRBV2 with TRBJ2-7; TRBD1 aligns across 7 bases. The CDR3 extends over 13 amino acids. The germline V gene encodes CDR1 SNHLY and CDR2 FYNNEI. Trimming took 6 bases from V and 5 from J; bases not matched to a gene: 7.

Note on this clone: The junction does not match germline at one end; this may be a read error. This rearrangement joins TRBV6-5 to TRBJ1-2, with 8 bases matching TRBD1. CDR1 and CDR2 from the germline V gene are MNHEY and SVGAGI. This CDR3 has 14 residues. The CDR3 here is CASSYYQGAQGYTF. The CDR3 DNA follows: TGTGCCAGCAGCTACTACCAGGGGGCGCAGGGCTACACCTTC.

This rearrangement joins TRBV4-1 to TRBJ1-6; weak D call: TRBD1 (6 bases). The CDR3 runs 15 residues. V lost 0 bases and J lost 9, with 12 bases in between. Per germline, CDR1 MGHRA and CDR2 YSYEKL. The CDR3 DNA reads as TGCGCCAGCAGCCAAGATCTGACAGGCGGTTCACCCCTCCACTTT. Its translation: CASSQDLTGGSPLHF.

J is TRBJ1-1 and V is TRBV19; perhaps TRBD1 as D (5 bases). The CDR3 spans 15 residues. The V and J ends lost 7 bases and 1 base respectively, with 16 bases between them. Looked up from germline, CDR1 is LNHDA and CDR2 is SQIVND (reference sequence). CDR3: CASIQLIQGNTEAFF. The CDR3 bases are TGTGCCAGTATCCAACTTATTCAGGGGAACACTGAAGCTTTCTTT.

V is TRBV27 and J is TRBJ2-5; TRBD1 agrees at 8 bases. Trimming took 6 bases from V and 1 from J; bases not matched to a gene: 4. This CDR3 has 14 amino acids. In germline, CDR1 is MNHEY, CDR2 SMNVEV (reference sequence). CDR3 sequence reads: CASRRGQVQETQYF. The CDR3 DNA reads TGTGCCAGCAGACGGGGACAGGTCCAAGAGACCCAGTACTTC.

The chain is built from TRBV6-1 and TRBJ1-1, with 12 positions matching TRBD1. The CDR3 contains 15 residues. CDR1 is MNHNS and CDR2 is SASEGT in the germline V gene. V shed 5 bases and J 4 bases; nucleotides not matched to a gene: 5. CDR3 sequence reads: CASSKGQGALTEAFF. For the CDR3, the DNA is TGTGCCAGCAGTAAGGGACAGGGGGCGCTCACTGAAGCTTTCTTT.

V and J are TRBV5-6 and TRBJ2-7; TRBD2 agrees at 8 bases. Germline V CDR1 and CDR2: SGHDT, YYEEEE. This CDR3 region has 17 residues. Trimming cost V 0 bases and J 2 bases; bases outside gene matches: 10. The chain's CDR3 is CASSLGGGMGLAYEQYF. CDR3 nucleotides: TGTGCCAGCAGCTTGGGCGGAGGGATGGGACTAGCCTACGAGCAGTACTTC.

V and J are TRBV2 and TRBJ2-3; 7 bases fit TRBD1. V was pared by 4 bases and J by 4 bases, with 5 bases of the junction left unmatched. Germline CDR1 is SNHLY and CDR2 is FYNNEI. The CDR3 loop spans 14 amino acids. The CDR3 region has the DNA TGTGCCAGCAGTGCAGGGACAGCTCCAGATACGCAGTATTTT. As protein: CASSAGTAPDTQYF.

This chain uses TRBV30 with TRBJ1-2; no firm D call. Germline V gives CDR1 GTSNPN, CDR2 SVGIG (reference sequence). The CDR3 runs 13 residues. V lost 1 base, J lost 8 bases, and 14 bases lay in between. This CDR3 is CAWSAQLLVGYTF. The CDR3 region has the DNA TGTGCCTGGAGTGCCCAACTCTTGGTAGGCTACACCTTC.

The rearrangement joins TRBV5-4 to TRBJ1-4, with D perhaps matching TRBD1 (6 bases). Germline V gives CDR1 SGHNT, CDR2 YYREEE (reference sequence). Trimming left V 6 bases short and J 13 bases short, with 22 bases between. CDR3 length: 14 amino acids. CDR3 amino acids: CASNTAQKPGVLFF. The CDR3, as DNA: TGTGCCAGCAACACAGCTCAGAAACCAGGGGTACTGTTTTTT.

CDR3 loop: CASSMATRGSGANVLTF. The CDR3 bases are TGTGCCAGTAGTATGGCCACAAGAGGCTCTGGGGCCAACGTCCTGACTTTC. The chain links TRBV19 to TRBJ2-6, with D hard to call. Germline V gives CDR1 LNHDA, CDR2 SQIVND (reference sequence). This CDR3 is built from 17 residues. Trimming pared 3 bases from V and 0 bases from J, leaving 12 bases between.

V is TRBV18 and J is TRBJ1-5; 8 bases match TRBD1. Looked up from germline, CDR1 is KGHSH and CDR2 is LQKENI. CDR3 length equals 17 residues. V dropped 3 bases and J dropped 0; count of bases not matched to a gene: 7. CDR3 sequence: CASSPVQGAPSNQPQHF. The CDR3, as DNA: TGTGCCAGCTCACCCGTCCAGGGGGCTCCTAGCAATCAGCCCCAGCATTTT.

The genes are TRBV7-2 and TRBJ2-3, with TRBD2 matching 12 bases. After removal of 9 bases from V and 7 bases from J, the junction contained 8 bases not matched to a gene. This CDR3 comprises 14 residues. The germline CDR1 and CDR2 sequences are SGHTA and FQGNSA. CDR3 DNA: TGTGCCAGTCAGGCTAGCGGGGGGGTAAATACGCAGTATTTT. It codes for CASQASGGVNTQYF.

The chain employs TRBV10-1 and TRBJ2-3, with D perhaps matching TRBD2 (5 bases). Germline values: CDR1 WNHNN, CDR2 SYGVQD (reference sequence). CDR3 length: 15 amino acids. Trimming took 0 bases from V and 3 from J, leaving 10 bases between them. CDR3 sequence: CASSESVGGTDTQYF. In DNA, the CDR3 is TGCGCCAGCAGTGAGTCAGTAGGAGGTACAGATACGCAGTATTTT.

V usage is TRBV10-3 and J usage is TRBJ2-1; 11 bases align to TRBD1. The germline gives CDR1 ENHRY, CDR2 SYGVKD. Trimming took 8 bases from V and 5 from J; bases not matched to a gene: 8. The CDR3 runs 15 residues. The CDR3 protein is CAIGGLGQGDNEQFF. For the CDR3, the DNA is TGTGCCATCGGTGGCTTGGGACAGGGGGACAATGAGCAGTTCTTC.

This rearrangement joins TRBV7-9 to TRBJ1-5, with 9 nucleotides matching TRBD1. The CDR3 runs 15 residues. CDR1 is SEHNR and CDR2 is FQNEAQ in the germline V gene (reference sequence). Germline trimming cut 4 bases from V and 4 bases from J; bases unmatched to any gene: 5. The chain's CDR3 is CASSSLGQGNQPQHF. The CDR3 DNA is TGTGCCAGCAGCTCCCTAGGACAGGGGAATCAGCCCCAGCATTTT.

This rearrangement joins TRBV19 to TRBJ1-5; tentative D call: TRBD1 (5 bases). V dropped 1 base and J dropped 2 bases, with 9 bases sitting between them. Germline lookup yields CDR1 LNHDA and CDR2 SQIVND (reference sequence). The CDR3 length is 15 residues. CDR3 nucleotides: TGTGCCAGTAGTATAGCAGGGAGGGGCAATCAGCCCCAGCATTTT. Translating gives CASSIAGRGNQPQHF.

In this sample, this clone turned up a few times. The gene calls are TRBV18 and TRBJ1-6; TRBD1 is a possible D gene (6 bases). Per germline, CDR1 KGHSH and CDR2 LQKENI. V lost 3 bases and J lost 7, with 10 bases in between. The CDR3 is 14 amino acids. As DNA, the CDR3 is TGTGCCAGCTCACCTTCAACAGGGAATTCACCCCTCCACTTT. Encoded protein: CASSPSTGNSPLHF. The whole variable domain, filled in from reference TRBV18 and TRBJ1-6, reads NAGVMQNPRHLVRRRGQEARLRCSPMKGHSHVYWYRQLPEEGLKFMVYLQKENIIDESGMPKERFSAEFPKEGPSILRIQQVVRGDSAAYFCASSPSTGNSPLHFGNGTRLTVT.

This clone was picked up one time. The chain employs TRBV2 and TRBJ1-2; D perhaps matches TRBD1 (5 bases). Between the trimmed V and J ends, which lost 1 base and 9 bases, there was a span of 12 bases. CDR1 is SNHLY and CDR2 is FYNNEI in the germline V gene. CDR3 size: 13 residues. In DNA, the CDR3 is TGTGCCAGCAGTGAAGATCAGGGCGCCCGCTACACCTTC. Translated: CASSEDQGARYTF.

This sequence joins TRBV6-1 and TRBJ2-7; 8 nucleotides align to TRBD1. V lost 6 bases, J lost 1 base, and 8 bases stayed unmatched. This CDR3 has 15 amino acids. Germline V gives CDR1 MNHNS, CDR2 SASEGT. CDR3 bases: TGTGCCAGCAGCGCGGACAGGGCAAGTTCCTACGAGCAGTACTTC. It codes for CASSADRASSYEQYF.

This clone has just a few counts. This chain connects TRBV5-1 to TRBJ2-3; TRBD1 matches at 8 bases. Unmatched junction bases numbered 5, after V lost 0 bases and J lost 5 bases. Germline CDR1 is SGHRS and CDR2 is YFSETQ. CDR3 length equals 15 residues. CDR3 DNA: TGCGCCAGCAGCTTGGTACAGGGGGAAGGAGATACGCAGTATTTT. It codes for CASSLVQGEGDTQYF.

DNA for the CDR3: TGTGCCAGCAGCCGAGGACAGGGTTCCAATACGCAGTATTTT. This codes for CASSRGQGSNTQYF. This chain joins TRBV27 and TRBJ2-3; 8 positions match TRBD1. CDR3 length equals 14 residues. V lost 6 bases, J lost 7 bases, and 9 bases stayed unmatched. Per the germline V gene, CDR1 is MNHEY and CDR2 is SMNVEV (reference sequence).

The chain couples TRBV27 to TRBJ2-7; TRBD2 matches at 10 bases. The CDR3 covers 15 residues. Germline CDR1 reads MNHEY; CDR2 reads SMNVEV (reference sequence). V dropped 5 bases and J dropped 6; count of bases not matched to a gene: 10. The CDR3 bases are TGTGCCAGCAGTAGACTAGCGGGCCTCCTACGCGAGCAGTACTTC. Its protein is CASSRLAGLLREQYF.

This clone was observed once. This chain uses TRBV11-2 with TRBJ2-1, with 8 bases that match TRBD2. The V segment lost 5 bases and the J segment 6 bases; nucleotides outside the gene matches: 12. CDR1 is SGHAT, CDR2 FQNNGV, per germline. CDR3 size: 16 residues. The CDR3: CASSPTGLVFANEQFF. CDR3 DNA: TGTGCCAGCAGCCCAACGGGACTAGTGTTTGCCAATGAGCAGTTCTTC.

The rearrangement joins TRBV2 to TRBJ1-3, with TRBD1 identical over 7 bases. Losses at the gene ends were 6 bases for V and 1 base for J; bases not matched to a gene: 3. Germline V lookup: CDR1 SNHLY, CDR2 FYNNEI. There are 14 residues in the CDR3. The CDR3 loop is CASSATGSGNTIYF. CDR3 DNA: TGTGCCAGCAGCGCGACAGGGTCTGGAAACACCATATATTTT.

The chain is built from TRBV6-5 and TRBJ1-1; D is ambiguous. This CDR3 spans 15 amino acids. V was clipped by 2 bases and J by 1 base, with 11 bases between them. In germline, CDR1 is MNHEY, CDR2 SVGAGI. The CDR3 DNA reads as TGTGCCAGCAGTTACGGAGGCATATCGAACACTGAAGCTTTCTTT. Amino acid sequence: CASSYGGISNTEAFF.